These 29 T cell receptor beta chains originate from one sample sequenced in a study of T cells in Graves' hyperthyroidism and ophthalmopathy. The investigators amplified TCR beta CDR3 regions from RNA transcripts. Primed by the HTBI set, a first-round RT-PCR was run on the TCR CDR3. One entry per CDR3 protein, called by TCRdb with MiXCR from the multiplex PCR reads. This sample yields some 700,000 distinct CDR3 sequences, of which around 15% are seen a single time; about 14% belongs to the top ten. Sequenced input: blood. All receptors come from a man in his fifties with Graves' hyperthyroidism.

This clonotype was detected a few times. V usage is TRBV9 and J usage is TRBJ2-5; D might be TRBD1 (6 bases). The V end was cut by 6 bases, the J end by 3 bases, with 12 bases between. CDR3 length: 13 amino acids. Per germline, CDR1 SGDLS and CDR2 YYNGEE. CDR3 protein: CASNVAGEETQYF. CDR3 nucleotide sequence: TGTGCCAGCAACGTGGCAGGGGAAGAGACCCAGTACTTC.

V gene TRBV29-1 combines with J gene TRBJ2-1; D may be TRBD2 (6 bases). Between the trimmed V and J ends, which lost 4 bases and 5 bases, there was a span of 9 bases. The CDR3 runs to 12 residues. The germline V gene has CDR1 SQVTM and CDR2 ANQGSEA. This CDR3 reads CSVVASDNEQFF. CDR3 DNA: TGCAGCGTTGTGGCTAGCGACAATGAGCAGTTCTTC.

This clonotype occurred many times. This chain uses TRBV2 with TRBJ2-3; 10 bases fit TRBD2. Germline CDR1 is SNHLY and CDR2 is FYNNEI. After removal of 8 bases from V and 0 bases from J, the junction contained 14 bases not matched to a gene. The CDR3 sequence is 18 residues long. This chain's CDR3 is CASHLRTSGGASTDTQYF. The CDR3 nucleotides are TGTGCCAGCCACCTTCGGACTAGCGGAGGGGCTAGCACAGATACGCAGTATTTT. The full variable domain, its missing parts supplied by reference TRBV2 and TRBJ2-3, is EPEVTQTPSHQVTQMGQEVILRCVPISNHLYFYWYRQILGQKVEFLVSFYNNEISEKSEIFDDQFSVERPDGSNFTLKIRSTKLEDSAMYFCASHLRTSGGASTDTQYFGPGTRLTVL.

The V and J genes are TRBV10-2 and TRBJ2-3; D not resolved. The CDR3 is made up of 16 amino acids. Trimming pared 3 bases from V and 0 bases from J, leaving 13 bases between. Germline lookup yields CDR1 WSHSY and CDR2 SAAADI. CDR3 DNA sequence: TGCGCCAGCAGTGACCGGTGGAGAGAAAGCACAGATACGCAGTATTTT. This sequence encodes CASSDRWRESTDTQYF.

This chain joins TRBV5-1 and TRBJ1-3, with D possibly matching TRBD1 (6 bases). The CDR3 is made up of 18 amino acids. Germline CDR1 reads SGHRS; CDR2 reads YFSETQ. V lost 2 bases and J 0 bases, leaving 18 bases between the germline ends. The CDR3 spells CASSFGAKTGSSGNTIYF. Written as DNA, the CDR3 is TGCGCCAGCAGCTTTGGGGCGAAAACAGGGAGCTCTGGAAACACCATATATTTT. The whole variable domain, remainder taken from reference TRBV5-1 and TRBJ1-3, is KAGVTQTPRYLIKTRGQQVTLSCSPISGHRSVSWYQQTPGQGLQFLFEYFSETQRNKGNFPGRFSGRQFSNSRSEMNVSTLELGDSALYLCASSFGAKTGSSGNTIYFGEGSWLTVV.

This clonotype was detected ten times or more. The chain joins TRBV30 to TRBJ2-2; TRBD1 is a possible D gene (5 bases). The CDR3 totals 13 residues. Deletions cut 0 bases from V and 3 bases from J, with 5 bases between. CDR1 GTSNPN and CDR2 SVGIG come from the germline V gene (reference sequence). CDR3 in DNA: TGTGCCTGGAGTGTACAGGACACCGGGGAGCTGTTTTTT. It encodes CAWSVQDTGELFF. Together with reference TRBV30 and TRBJ2-2, the CDR3 gives the full variable domain: SQTIHQWPATLVQPVGSPLSLECTVEGTSNPNLYWYRQAAGRGLQLLFYSVGIGQISSEVPQNLSASRPQDRQFILSSKKLLLSDSGFYLCAWSVQDTGELFFGEGSRLTVL.

A word on this clonotype: A junction boundary mismatches the germline segment, possibly from a read error. The chain combines TRBV18 with TRBJ1-5, with a weak D call TRBD1 (5 bases). Germline CDR1 is KGHSH and CDR2 is LQKENI. CDR3 length: 14 amino acids. The CDR3 spells CASSPRQSNQPQLF. Here the CDR3 DNA reads TGTGCCAGCTCACCTCGACAGTCCAATCAGCCCCAGCTTTTT.

In this sample, this clonotype turned up many times. V usage is TRBV20-1 and J usage is TRBJ2-2, with 12 bases identical to TRBD2. CDR1 DFQATT and CDR2 SNEGSKA come from the germline V gene (reference sequence). The V gene end was trimmed by 6 bases and the J gene end by 7 bases; junction bases not matched to a gene: 9. The CDR3 extends over 15 amino acids. The CDR3 region has the DNA TGCAGTGCCAGCCTAGCGGGAGGGCCGGACGGGGAGCTGTTTTTT. Translation: CSASLAGGPDGELFF.

This clonotype was counted at least ten times. The rearrangement uses TRBV6-1 and TRBJ1-4; no reliable D call. Germline V gene lookup returns CDR1 MNHNS and CDR2 SASEGT. This CDR3 comprises 14 residues. V lost 6 bases and J 8 bases, leaving 16 bases between the germline ends. CDR3: CASRPSDDFEKLFF. The CDR3 nucleotides are TGTGCCAGCAGACCCTCCGACGACTTCGAAAAACTGTTTTTT.

In its sample, this clonotype was seen many times. V and J are TRBV11-2 and TRBJ2-7; D gene uncertain. Trimming removed 7 bases from V and 2 bases from J, with 15 bases in between. This CDR3 spans 14 amino acids. Germline loops: CDR1 SGHAT, CDR2 FQNNGV. Written as DNA, the CDR3 is TGTGCCAGCACCTCCGTATCAAGTCCCTACGAGCAGTACTTC. Its protein is CASTSVSSPYEQYF.

The chain joins TRBV4-1 to TRBJ2-2; TRBD2 is a possible D gene (6 bases). Between the trimmed V and J ends, which lost 4 bases and 3 bases, there was a span of 12 bases. Germline-derived CDR1 and CDR2 are MGHRA and YSYEKL. The CDR3 has 15 amino acids. Here the CDR3 reads CASSLSVADTGELFF. The CDR3 DNA is TGCGCCAGCAGCCTCAGCGTAGCGGACACCGGGGAGCTGTTTTTT.

This clonotype occurred a few times. This chain uses TRBV6-1 with TRBJ1-1; TRBD1 aligns across 10 bases. V shed 8 bases and J 0 bases; nucleotides not matched to a gene: 3. CDR3 size: 14 residues. The germline V gene encodes CDR1 MNHNS and CDR2 SASEGT. CDR3 sequence reads: CASWTGGMNTEAFF. As DNA, the CDR3 is TGTGCCAGCTGGACAGGGGGTATGAACACTGAAGCTTTCTTT.

This rearrangement joins TRBV27 to TRBJ1-1; perhaps TRBD1 as D (5 bases). The CDR3 spans 15 residues. V was clipped by 3 bases and J by 0 bases, with 11 bases between them. The V gene's germline CDR1 is MNHEY and CDR2 SMNVEV (reference sequence). CDR3 region: CASSFVGEMNTEAFF. The CDR3, as DNA: TGTGCCAGCAGTTTTGTAGGGGAGATGAACACTGAAGCTTTCTTT.

This clonotype was observed many times. This chain uses TRBV28 with TRBJ2-1; D is possibly TRBD2 (5 bases). CDR3 length: 13 residues. V lost 6 bases and J 2 bases, leaving 8 bases between the germline ends. Looked up from germline, CDR1 is MDHEN and CDR2 is SYDVKM. The CDR3 is CASSRGPYNEQFF. The CDR3 DNA reads as TGTGCCAGCAGCCGCGGGCCCTACAATGAGCAGTTCTTC.

This clonotype was seen only a few times. The chain has TRBV7-8 and TRBJ2-1, with 13 positions matching TRBD2. The germline V gene encodes CDR1 SGHVS and CDR2 FQNEAQ. Trimming at V came to 5 bases and at J to 5 bases, leaving 3 bases not matched to a gene. The CDR3 extends over 15 amino acids. The DNA of the CDR3 is TGTGCCAGCAGCCTTACTAGCGGGAGGGACAATGAGCAGTTCTTC. Its protein is CASSLTSGRDNEQFF.

The sample holds a few counts of this clonotype. The chain carries TRBV29-1 and TRBJ1-2; 9 bases are a match to TRBD1. There are 11 residues in the CDR3. Germline values: CDR1 SQVTM, CDR2 ANQGSEA. J lost 7 bases, V lost 7 bases, and 4 bases had no gene match. The CDR3 loop reads CSGDREGGYTF. The CDR3, as DNA: TGCAGCGGGGACAGGGAAGGTGGCTACACCTTC.

This clonotype was detected ten times or more. The rearrangement links TRBV11-2 to TRBJ2-7; 11 nucleotides align to TRBD2. V trimming: 3 bases; J trimming: 5 bases; junction bases outside the gene matches: 3. The CDR3 length is 14 residues. CDR1 is SGHAT, CDR2 FQNNGV, per germline. The CDR3, as DNA: TGTGCCAGCAGCTTGACTAGCGGGAAGAACGAGCAGTACTTC. It codes for CASSLTSGKNEQYF.

This clonotype was observed at least ten times. This chain connects TRBV29-1 to TRBJ1-1; no firm D call. The V end lost 2 bases, the J end lost 1 base, and 8 bases lay between the germline ends. The CDR3 is 13 residues long. Germline CDR1 and CDR2: SQVTM and ANQGSEA. The CDR3 sequence is CSVESYSNTEAFF. The CDR3 coding sequence is TGCAGCGTTGAATCCTATTCGAACACTGAAGCTTTCTTT.

This clonotype was counted at least ten times. The chain employs TRBV11-2 and TRBJ2-1; no clear D gene. V was cut by 5 bases and J by 12 bases, with 8 bases left in between. Looked up from germline, CDR1 is SGHAT and CDR2 is FQNNGV. The CDR3 is 10 amino acids. CDR3 region: CASSGPAQFF. The CDR3 DNA reads TGTGCCAGCAGCGGCCCGGCGCAGTTCTTC.

Ten or more counts support this clonotype. V and J are TRBV5-1 and TRBJ1-6; D gene ambiguous. The CDR3 length is 14 residues. Germline CDR1 SGHRS, CDR2 YFSETQ. V lost 0 bases and J 6 bases, leaving 7 bases between the germline ends. CDR3 protein: CASSLGTTNSPLHF. The CDR3 bases are TGCGCCAGCAGCTTGGGTACAACTAATTCACCCCTCCACTTT.

This rearrangement joins TRBV19 to TRBJ2-1; D is perhaps TRBD2 (6 bases). Between the trimmed V and J ends, which lost 3 bases and 6 bases, there was a span of 12 bases. Per the germline V gene, CDR1 is LNHDA and CDR2 is SQIVND (reference sequence). The CDR3 extends over 14 amino acids. The CDR3 sequence is CASSIGGGGNEQFF. CDR3 coding DNA: TGTGCCAGTAGTATCGGGGGAGGTGGCAATGAGCAGTTCTTC.

This clonotype was seen ten or more times. The chain recombines TRBV20-1 with TRBJ2-7, with a tentative D call TRBD2 (7 bases). The length of the CDR3 is 11 residues. V was shortened by 5 bases and J by 7 bases, with 12 bases between the two germline ends. Germline V lookup: CDR1 DFQATT, CDR2 SNEGSKA (reference sequence). The CDR3 DNA sequence: TGCAGTGCTGGGGGGGCTATTGAGCAGTACTTC. This translates into CSAGGAIEQYF.

This clonotype has at least ten counts. The rearrangement links TRBV3-1 to TRBJ2-5; 7 bases agree with TRBD2. This CDR3 is built from 15 residues. Germline lookup yields CDR1 LGHDT and CDR2 YNNKEL (reference sequence). With V trimmed by 0 bases and J by 7 bases, 8 bases remained unmatched. This chain's CDR3 is CASSQDGTTQTTQYF. For the CDR3, the DNA is TGTGCCAGCAGCCAAGACGGGACTACCCAGACGACCCAGTACTTC.

This clonotype showed up just a few times. This chain links TRBV19 with TRBJ1-1; no reliable D call. This CDR3 contains 14 residues. Trimming left V 7 bases short and J 5 bases short, with 17 bases between. Germline V lookup: CDR1 LNHDA, CDR2 SQIVND (reference sequence). CDR3 DNA sequence: TGTGCCAGTAATCAGGCCCCCCTTCGGACTGAAGCTTTCTTT. Residues: CASNQAPLRTEAFF.

There are many counts of this clonotype. The chain employs TRBV30 and TRBJ2-7; 11 nucleotides line up with TRBD2. This CDR3 comprises 16 residues. Trimming cost V 1 base and J 4 bases; bases outside gene matches: 9. Germline-derived CDR1 and CDR2 are GTSNPN and SVGIG (reference sequence). CDR3 region: CAWSASGRPSSYEQYF. In DNA, the CDR3 is TGTGCCTGGAGTGCTAGCGGGAGGCCCTCCTCGTACGAGCAGTACTTC.

The rearrangement uses TRBV19 and TRBJ1-5; 8 bases agree with TRBD1. Germline CDR1 LNHDA, CDR2 SQIVND (reference sequence). Trimming took 3 bases from V and 4 from J; bases not matched to a gene: 8. CDR3 size: 16 residues. This chain's CDR3 is CASSMGSGGRNQPQHF. The CDR3 coding sequence is TGTGCCAGTAGTATGGGTTCAGGGGGCAGGAATCAGCCCCAGCATTTT.

This clonotype was seen ten or more times. The V and J genes are TRBV28 and TRBJ2-7; D is possibly TRBD1 (5 bases). The ends were cut back, 7 bases at V and 3 bases at J, with 13 bases in the middle. The CDR3 contains 13 residues. Germline CDR1 reads MDHEN; CDR2 reads SYDVKM. CDR3: CASKSGFYYEQYF. The CDR3 nucleotides are TGTGCCAGCAAATCAGGGTTCTACTACGAGCAGTACTTC.

This clonotype was seen ten or more times. The V gene is TRBV12-3 or TRBV12-4, the J gene TRBJ2-1; 16 nucleotides match TRBD2. The CDR3 loop spans 17 amino acids. The ends lost 5 bases at V and 6 bases at J; junction bases unmatched: 7. For the CDR3, the DNA is TGTGCCAGCAGTCTCGGGACTAGCGGGAGGGGGGGCAATGAGCAGTTCTTC. It specifies CASSLGTSGRGGNEQFF.

This clonotype was picked up a small number of times. The genes are TRBV11-2 and TRBJ2-7; D not resolved. Trimming took off 5 bases at V and 3 bases at J, with 17 bases between the two ends. CDR3 length: 15 residues. CDR1 SGHAT and CDR2 FQNNGV come from the germline V gene. The chain's CDR3 is CASSRTRQADYEQYF. In nucleotides, the CDR3 is TGTGCCAGCAGCCGAACCCGGCAGGCGGACTACGAGCAGTACTTC. The complete variable domain, with remaining parts taken from reference TRBV11-2 and TRBJ2-7, reads EAGVAQSPRYKIIEKRQSVAFWCNPISGHATLYWYQQILGQGPKLLIQFQNNGVVDDSQLPKDRFSAERLKGVDSTLKIQPAKLEDSAVYLCASSRTRQADYEQYFGPGTRLTVT.